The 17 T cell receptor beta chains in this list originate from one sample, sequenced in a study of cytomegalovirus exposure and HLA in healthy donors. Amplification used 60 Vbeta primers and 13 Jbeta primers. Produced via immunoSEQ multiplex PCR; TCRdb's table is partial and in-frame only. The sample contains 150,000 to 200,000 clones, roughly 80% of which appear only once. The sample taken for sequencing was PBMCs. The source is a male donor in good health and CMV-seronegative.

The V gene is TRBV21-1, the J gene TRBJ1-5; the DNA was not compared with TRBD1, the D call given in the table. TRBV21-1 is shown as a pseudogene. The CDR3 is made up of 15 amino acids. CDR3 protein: CASIQQIRVNQPQHF. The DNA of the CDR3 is TGTGCCAGCATCCAACAAATCAGGGTAAATCAGCCCCAGCATTTT.

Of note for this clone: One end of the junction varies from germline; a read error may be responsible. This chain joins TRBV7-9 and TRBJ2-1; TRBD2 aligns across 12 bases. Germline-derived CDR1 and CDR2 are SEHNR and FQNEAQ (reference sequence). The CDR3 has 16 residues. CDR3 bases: TGTTCCAGCAGCTTAACTAGCGGGAGGAGACACAATGAGCAGTTCTTC. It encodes CSSSLTSGRRHNEQFF.

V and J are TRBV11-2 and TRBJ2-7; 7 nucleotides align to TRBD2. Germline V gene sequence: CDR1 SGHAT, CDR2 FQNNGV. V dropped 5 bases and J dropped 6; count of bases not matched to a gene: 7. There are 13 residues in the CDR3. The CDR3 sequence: CASSRPTGGEQYF. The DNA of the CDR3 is TGTGCCAGCAGCCGACCGACGGGGGGCGAGCAGTACTTC.

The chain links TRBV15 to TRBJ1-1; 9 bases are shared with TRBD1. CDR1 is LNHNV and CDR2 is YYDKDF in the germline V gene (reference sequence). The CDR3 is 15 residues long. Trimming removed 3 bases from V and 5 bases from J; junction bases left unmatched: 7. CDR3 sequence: CATSSIQGAGTEAFF. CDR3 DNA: TGTGCCACCAGCAGCATACAGGGGGCCGGAACTGAAGCTTTCTTT.

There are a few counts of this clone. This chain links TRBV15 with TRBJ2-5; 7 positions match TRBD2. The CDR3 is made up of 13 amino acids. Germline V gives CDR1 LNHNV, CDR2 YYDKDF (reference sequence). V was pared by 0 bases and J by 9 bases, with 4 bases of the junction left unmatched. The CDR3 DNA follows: TGTGCCACCAGCAGAGATCGGGAGGCCCCCCAGTACTTC. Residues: CATSRDREAPQYF. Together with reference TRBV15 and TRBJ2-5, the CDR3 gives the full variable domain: DAMVIQNPRYQVTQFGKPVTLSCSQTLNHNVMYWYQQKSSQAPKLLFHYYDKDFNNEADTPDNFQSRRPNTSFCFLDIRSPGLGDTAMYLCATSRDREAPQYFGPGTRLLVL.

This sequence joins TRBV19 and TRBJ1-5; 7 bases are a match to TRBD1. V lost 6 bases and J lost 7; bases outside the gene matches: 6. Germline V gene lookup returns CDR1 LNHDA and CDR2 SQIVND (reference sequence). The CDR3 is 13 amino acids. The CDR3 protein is CASSDRARQPQHF. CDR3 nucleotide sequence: TGTGCCAGTAGCGACAGGGCTCGACAGCCCCAGCATTTT. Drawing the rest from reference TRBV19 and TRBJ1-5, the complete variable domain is DGGITQSPKYLFRKEGQNVTLSCEQNLNHDAMYWYRQDPGQGLRLIYYSQIVNDFQKGDIAEGYSVSREKKESFPLTVTSAQKNPTAFYLCASSDRARQPQHFGDGTRLSIL.

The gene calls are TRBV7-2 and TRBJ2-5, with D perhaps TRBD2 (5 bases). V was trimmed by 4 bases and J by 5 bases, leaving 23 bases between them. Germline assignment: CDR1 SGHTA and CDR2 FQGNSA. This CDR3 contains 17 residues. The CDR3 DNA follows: TGTGCCAGCAGCTCTAGTGTAGGGAGCAGGAGGTCGGAGACCCAGTACTTC. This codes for CASSSSVGSRRSETQYF.

This chain's CDR3 is CASSIRGTARLQETQYF. Written as DNA, the CDR3 is TGTGCCAGTAGTATACGGGGAACGGCGCGGCTCCAAGAGACCCAGTACTTC. This rearrangement joins TRBV19 to TRBJ2-5; possibly TRBD2 for D (5 bases). The CDR3 totals 17 residues. The V end lost 2 bases, the J end lost 1 base, and 17 bases lay between the germline ends. Germline V lookup: CDR1 LNHDA, CDR2 SQIVND (reference sequence).

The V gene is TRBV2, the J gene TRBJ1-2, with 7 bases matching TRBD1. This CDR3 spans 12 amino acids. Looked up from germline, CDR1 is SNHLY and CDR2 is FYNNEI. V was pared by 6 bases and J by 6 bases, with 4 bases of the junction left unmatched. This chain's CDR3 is CASSSTGDGYTF. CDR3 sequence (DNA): TGTGCCAGCAGCTCAACAGGGGATGGCTACACCTTC.

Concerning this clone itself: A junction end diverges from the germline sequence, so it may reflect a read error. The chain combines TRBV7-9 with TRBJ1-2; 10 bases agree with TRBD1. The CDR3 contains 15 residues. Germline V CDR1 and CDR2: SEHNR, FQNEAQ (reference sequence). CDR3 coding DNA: TGTTCCAGCAGCCCCTGGACAGGGGGGAACTATGGCTACACCTTC. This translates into CSSSPWTGGNYGYTF.

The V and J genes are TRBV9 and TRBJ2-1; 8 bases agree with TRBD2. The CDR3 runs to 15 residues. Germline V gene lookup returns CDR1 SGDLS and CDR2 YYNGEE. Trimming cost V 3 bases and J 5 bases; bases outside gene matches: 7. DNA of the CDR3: TGTGCCAGCAGCGCCCGACTAGCGATGAACAATGAGCAGTTCTTC. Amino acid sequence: CASSARLAMNNEQFF.

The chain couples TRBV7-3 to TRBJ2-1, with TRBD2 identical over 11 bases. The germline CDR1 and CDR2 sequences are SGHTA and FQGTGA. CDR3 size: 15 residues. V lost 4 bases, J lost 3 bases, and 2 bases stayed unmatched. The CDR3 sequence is CASSSGTSGYNEQFF. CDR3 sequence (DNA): TGTGCCAGCAGCTCGGGGACTAGCGGCTACAATGAGCAGTTCTTC. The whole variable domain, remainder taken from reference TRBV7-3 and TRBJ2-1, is GAGVSQTPSNKVTEKGKYVELRCDPISGHTALYWYRQSLGQGPEFLIYFQGTGAADDSGLPNDRFFAVRPEGSVSTLKIQRTERGDSAVYLCASSSGTSGYNEQFFGPGTRLTVL.

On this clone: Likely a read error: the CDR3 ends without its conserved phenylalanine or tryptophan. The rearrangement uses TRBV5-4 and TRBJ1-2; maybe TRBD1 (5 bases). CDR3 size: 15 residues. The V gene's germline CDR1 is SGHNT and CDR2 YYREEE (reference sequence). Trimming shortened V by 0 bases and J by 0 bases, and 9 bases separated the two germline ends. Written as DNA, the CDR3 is TGTGCCAGCAGCTTGGATGGGGGGGCTAACTATGGCTACACCCTC. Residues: CASSLDGGANYGYTL.

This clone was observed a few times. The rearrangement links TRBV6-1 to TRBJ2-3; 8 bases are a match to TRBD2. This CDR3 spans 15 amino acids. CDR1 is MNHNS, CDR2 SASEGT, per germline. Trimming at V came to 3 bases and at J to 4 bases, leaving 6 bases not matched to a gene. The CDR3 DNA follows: TGTGCCAGCAGTGACGCAGCGGGAGCGGCAGATACGCAGTATTTT. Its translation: CASSDAAGAADTQYF.

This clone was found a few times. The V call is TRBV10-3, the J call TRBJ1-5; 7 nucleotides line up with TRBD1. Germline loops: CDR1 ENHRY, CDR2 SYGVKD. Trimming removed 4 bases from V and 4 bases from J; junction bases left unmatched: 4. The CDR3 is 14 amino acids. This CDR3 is CAISGGTANQPQHF. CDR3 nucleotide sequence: TGTGCCATCAGTGGGGGGACAGCAAATCAGCCCCAGCATTTT.

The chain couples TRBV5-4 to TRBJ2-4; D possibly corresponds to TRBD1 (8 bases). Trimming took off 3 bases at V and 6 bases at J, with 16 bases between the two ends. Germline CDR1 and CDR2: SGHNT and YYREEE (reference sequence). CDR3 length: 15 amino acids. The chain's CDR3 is CASSSGGQDGNIQYF. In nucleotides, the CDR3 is TGTGCCAGCAGCTCGGGGGGACAGGATGGAAACATTCAGTACTTC.

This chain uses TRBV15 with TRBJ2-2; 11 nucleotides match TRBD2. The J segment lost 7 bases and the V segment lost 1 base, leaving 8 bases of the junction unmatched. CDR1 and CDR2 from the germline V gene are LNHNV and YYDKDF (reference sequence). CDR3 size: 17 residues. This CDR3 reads CATSRGLAGGADGELFF. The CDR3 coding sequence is TGTGCCACCAGCAGAGGCCTAGCGGGAGGTGCGGACGGGGAGCTGTTTTTT. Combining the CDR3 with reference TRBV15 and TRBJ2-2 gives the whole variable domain DAMVIQNPRYQVTQFGKPVTLSCSQTLNHNVMYWYQQKSSQAPKLLFHYYDKDFNNEADTPDNFQSRRPNTSFCFLDIRSPGLGDTAMYLCATSRGLAGGADGELFFGEGSRLTVL.